The 25 T cell receptor beta chains below were found in one sample sequenced in a study of T-cell reconstitution after alpha-beta-depleted transplantation in children. The TCRbeta library was prepared with unique molecular identifiers. TCRdb redid the calling of the PCR reads with MiXCR, one entry per CDR3 protein. The table has about 410,000 distinct CDR3 sequences, around 21% seen once. Sample: PBMCs from the stem cell graft donor, taken from the stem cell graft. These receptors were obtained from a human donor who donated a stem cell graft to a child with acute myeloid leukemia.

This clonotype was recorded a few times. The chain recombines TRBV14 with TRBJ2-7; D is perhaps TRBD1 (5 bases). V was shortened by 0 bases and J by 1 base, with 7 bases between the two germline ends. The germline V gene has CDR1 SGHDN and CDR2 FVKESK. The CDR3 covers 14 residues. The CDR3 DNA reads as TGTGCCAGCAGCCAAGAGTACAGGTCCTACGAGCAGTACTTC. This sequence encodes CASSQEYRSYEQYF. Full variable domain (rest looked up from reference TRBV14 and TRBJ2-7): EAGVTQFPSHSVIEKGQTVTLRCDPISGHDNLYWYRRVMGKEIKFLLHFVKESKQDESGMPNNRFLAERTGGTYSTLKVQPAELEDSGVYFCASSQEYRSYEQYFGPGTRLTVT.

Only a few counts were recorded for this clonotype. The rearrangement joins TRBV20-1 to TRBJ2-7, with a weak D call TRBD2 (6 bases). The V end was cut by 2 bases, the J end by 3 bases, with 14 bases between. The CDR3 is 14 residues long. Germline V gene lookup returns CDR1 DFQATT and CDR2 SNEGSKA (reference sequence). The CDR3 loop is CSARSGEGHYEQYF. For the CDR3, the DNA is TGCAGTGCTAGATCGGGAGAGGGGCACTACGAGCAGTACTTC.

The chain links TRBV5-1 to TRBJ2-5, with TRBD1 matching 8 bases. Germline V gene lookup returns CDR1 SGHRS and CDR2 YFSETQ. The V gene end was trimmed by 4 bases and the J gene end by 1 base; junction bases not matched to a gene: 15. The CDR3 is made up of 18 amino acids. DNA of the CDR3: TGCGCCAGCAGCACGGACAGGGAGATTATTAACTTCCAAGAGACCCAGTACTTC. This codes for CASSTDREIINFQETQYF.

This clonotype has only a few counts. The chain has TRBV29-1 and TRBJ2-7; tentative D call: TRBD2 (6 bases). Germline V gene data show CDR1 as SQVTM and CDR2 as ANQGSEA. CDR3 length: 15 amino acids. V lost 0 bases to trimming and J lost 7 bases, with 19 bases between them. CDR3 protein: CSVEDRAGPDGEQYF. DNA for the CDR3: TGCAGCGTTGAAGACCGGGCGGGACCGGACGGGGAGCAGTACTTC.

In this sample, this clonotype turned up many times. The CDR3 spells CASSFSVRTEQETQYF. The CDR3 nucleotides are TGTGCCAGCAGTTTTAGCGTGAGGACAGAACAAGAGACCCAGTACTTC. The chain carries TRBV12-3 or TRBV12-4 and TRBJ2-5; D is perhaps TRBD1 (6 bases). Trimming left V 3 bases short and J 2 bases short, with 16 bases between. The CDR3 is 16 amino acids.

This clonotype came up a few times. The chain is built from TRBV5-1 and TRBJ2-7; D perhaps matches TRBD1 (5 bases). The V end was cut by 0 bases, the J end by 3 bases, with 13 bases between. The CDR3 length is 15 residues. Germline-derived CDR1 and CDR2 are SGHRS and YFSETQ. This CDR3 is CASSLGGLLVYEQYF. The CDR3 DNA follows: TGCGCCAGCAGCTTGGGGGGCCTCTTAGTCTACGAGCAGTACTTC.

This clonotype was recorded at least ten times. This chain links TRBV29-1 with TRBJ2-3; D not certain. Trimming shortened V by 3 bases and J by 2 bases, and 6 bases separated the two germline ends. The CDR3 consists of 12 residues. Germline assignment: CDR1 SQVTM and CDR2 ANQGSEA. In DNA form, the CDR3 reads TGCAGCGTTGATATCACCACAGATACGCAGTATTTT. Translating gives CSVDITTDTQYF.

Concerning this clonotype: One end of the junction varies from germline; a read error may be responsible. The gene calls are TRBV7-2 and TRBJ2-1; tentative D call: TRBD2 (5 bases). CDR3 length: 20 amino acids. Germline V lookup: CDR1 SGHTA, CDR2 FQGNSA. The CDR3 loop is CASRLANGLSFSDAYNEQFF. In DNA, the CDR3 is TGTGCCAGCAGATTAGCGAATGGACTCTCTTTCTCCGATGCCTACAATGAGCAGTTCTTC.

This clonotype has more than one count but fewer than ten. The chain employs TRBV20-1 and TRBJ2-3; tentatively, D is TRBD2 (5 bases). Germline V gene data show CDR1 as DFQATT and CDR2 as SNEGSKA (reference sequence). The CDR3 is 14 residues long. V was trimmed by 0 bases and J by 0 bases, leaving 7 bases between them. CDR3 DNA: TGCAGTGCTAGAGACCGGGGAAGCACAGATACGCAGTATTTT. It translates to CSARDRGSTDTQYF.

The gene calls are TRBV13 and TRBJ2-6, with TRBD1 matching over 8 bases. Germline V gene sequence: CDR1 PRHDT, CDR2 FYEKMQ (reference sequence). CDR3 length: 18 residues. Losses at the gene ends were 4 bases for V and 4 bases for J; bases not matched to a gene: 12. The CDR3 nucleotides read TGTGCCAGCAGCTCCCGTGCTACAGGGGGGAAGGGGGCCAACGTCCTGACTTTC. Its translation is CASSSRATGGKGANVLTF.

There are a few counts of this clonotype. The genes are TRBV21-1 and TRBJ2-1; the table assigns TRBD1, which was not confirmed against the DNA. TRBV21-1 corresponds to a pseudogene. CDR3 length equals 15 residues. CDR3 region: CASSKGDRPYNEQFF. The CDR3 DNA follows: TGTGCCAGCAGCAAGGGGGACAGGCCATACAATGAGCAGTTCTTC.

This clonotype has only a few counts. The V call is TRBV12-3 or TRBV12-4, the J call TRBJ2-1; 9 nucleotides align to TRBD2. The ends lost 8 bases at V and 3 bases at J; junction bases unmatched: 5. The CDR3 is made up of 14 amino acids. The CDR3 nucleotides read TGTGCCAGCCAAGATAGCGGGAGCTACAATGAGCAGTTCTTC. Protein product: CASQDSGSYNEQFF.

The table lists this clonotype with many counts. J is TRBJ2-7 and V is TRBV5-5; D is unresolved. Per germline, CDR1 SGHKS and CDR2 YYEKEE (reference sequence). This CDR3 has 15 residues. Between the trimmed V and J ends, which lost 2 bases and 3 bases, there was a span of 15 bases. The CDR3 bases are TGTGCCAGCAGCTTCGGTGGGAACTCGTTCTACGAGCAGTACTTC. This sequence encodes CASSFGGNSFYEQYF.

J is TRBJ2-3 and V is TRBV21-1; TRBD2 is taken as the D call from the table, unchecked against the DNA. TRBV21-1 is a documented pseudogene. The CDR3 covers 14 residues. The CDR3 region is CASSTLAGGLTQYF. CDR3 sequence (DNA): TGTGCCAGCAGCACCCTAGCGGGAGGGCTTACGCAGTATTTT.

A few counts support this clonotype. This sequence joins TRBV20-1 and TRBJ2-6; D may match TRBD1 or TRBD2 (5 bases each). CDR3 size: 17 residues. The V end lost 6 bases, the J end lost 0 bases, and 18 bases lay between the germline ends. Germline CDR1 reads DFQATT; CDR2 reads SNEGSKA (reference sequence). The CDR3 DNA sequence: TGCAGTGCCACTTCGCCGGGGCATCTCTCTGGGGCCAACGTCCTGACTTTC. Residues: CSATSPGHLSGANVLTF.

The sample holds a few counts of this clonotype. The chain couples TRBV29-1 to TRBJ2-7, with TRBD2 identical over 12 bases. Germline-derived CDR1 and CDR2 are SQVTM and ANQGSEA. The CDR3 covers 14 residues. V shed 2 bases, J shed 6 bases, and the junction held 5 bases outside the gene matches. The CDR3 DNA reads TGCAGCGTTGAACCTAGCGGGAGGGCCGGCGAGCAGTACTTC. Translating gives CSVEPSGRAGEQYF.

This clonotype was detected only a few times. The V gene is TRBV20-1, the J gene TRBJ2-5; D unclear. The CDR3 spans 11 residues. The germline V gene encodes CDR1 DFQATT and CDR2 SNEGSKA (reference sequence). Trimming took off 6 bases at V and 1 base at J, with 6 bases between the two ends. CDR3 coding DNA: TGCAGTGCCCATATCCAAGAGACCCAGTACTTC. Its protein product is CSAHIQETQYF.

The genes are TRBV5-6 and TRBJ2-1; D is undetermined. The CDR3 consists of 15 residues. The V end lost 4 bases, the J end lost 4 bases, and 15 bases lay between the germline ends. Germline loops: CDR1 SGHDT, CDR2 YYEEEE. CDR3: CASSPSSHVYNEQFF. The CDR3, as DNA: TGTGCCAGCAGCCCCTCGTCCCACGTATACAATGAGCAGTTCTTC. The full variable domain, completed using reference TRBV5-6 and TRBJ2-1, is DAGVTQSPTHLIKTRGQQVTLRCSPKSGHDTVSWYQQALGQGPQFIFQYYEEEERQRGNFPDRFSGHQFPNYSSELNVNALLLGDSALYLCASSPSSHVYNEQFFGPGTRLTVL.

There are many counts of this clonotype. V gene TRBV6-5 combines with J gene TRBJ2-1, with 11 nucleotides matching TRBD2. J was trimmed by 9 bases and V by 2 bases; bases with no gene match: 9. The CDR3 spans 16 residues. Germline V gives CDR1 MNHEY, CDR2 SVGAGI. The CDR3 DNA reads as TGTGCCAGCAGTTACCTATTCTCGACTAGCGGGATTGAGCAGTTCTTC. Translated: CASSYLFSTSGIEQFF.

The rearrangement uses TRBV9 and TRBJ2-5; 9 positions match TRBD1. V shed 3 bases and J 4 bases; nucleotides not matched to a gene: 10. From germline, CDR1 is SGDLS and CDR2 YYNGEE. The CDR3 loop spans 16 amino acids. The CDR3 nucleotides read TGTGCCAGCAGCGCCCCCGGACAGGGGATGAGAGAGACCCAGTACTTC. Its translation is CASSAPGQGMRETQYF.

V is TRBV11-3 and J is TRBJ2-1, with D possibly TRBD2 on 5 matching bases. Germline V CDR1 and CDR2: SGHNT, YENEEA. V lost 1 base, J lost 2 bases, and 15 bases lay in between. The length of the CDR3 is 17 residues. The CDR3 loop reads CASSLAGWGRTYNEQFF. CDR3 coding DNA: TGTGCCAGCAGCTTAGCGGGATGGGGTCGGACCTACAATGAGCAGTTCTTC.

This clonotype occurred a few times. The rearrangement uses TRBV11-1 and TRBJ2-1; D might be TRBD2 (7 bases). This CDR3 comprises 14 residues. CDR1 is SGHAT and CDR2 is FQDESV in the germline V gene (reference sequence). Trimming took off 1 base at V and 8 bases at J, with 12 bases between the two ends. In DNA, the CDR3 is TGTGCCAGCAGCTTAGAGTGGGGGGGCGATGAGCAGTTCTTC. Its translation is CASSLEWGGDEQFF.

J is TRBJ2-3 and V is TRBV20-1, with D perhaps matching TRBD1 (7 bases). Trimming removed 3 bases from V and 4 bases from J, with 14 bases in between. This CDR3 is built from 14 residues. Germline lookup yields CDR1 DFQATT and CDR2 SNEGSKA (reference sequence). The CDR3 DNA reads TGCAGTGCTAGGCCAGGGGGAGGCGCAGATACGCAGTATTTT. Amino acid sequence: CSARPGGGADTQYF.

As regards this clonotype: The CDR3 does not end in the conserved phenylalanine or tryptophan, so this is likely a read error. CDR3 in amino acids: CAISESLAGDQPQHY. The CDR3 bases are TGTGCCATCAGTGAGTCATTGGCAGGGGATCAGCCCCAGCATTAT. V and J are TRBV10-3 and TRBJ1-5; tentative D call: TRBD1 (6 bases). The germline V gene encodes CDR1 ENHRY and CDR2 SYGVKD. V lost 0 bases and J 5 bases, leaving 11 bases between the germline ends. The CDR3 totals 15 residues.

The chain links TRBV27 to TRBJ2-1; tentative D call: TRBD1 (6 bases). The germline V gene has CDR1 MNHEY and CDR2 SMNVEV (reference sequence). V lost 7 bases and J lost 4, with 14 bases in between. This CDR3 comprises 14 residues. The CDR3 loop reads CASTKRGLYNEQFF. CDR3 coding DNA: TGTGCCAGCACTAAGAGGGGGTTATACAATGAGCAGTTCTTC.